What follows are 11 T cell receptor beta chains derived from one specimen sequenced in a study of cytomegalovirus exposure and HLA in healthy donors. Primers for the PCR totalled 60 Vbeta and 13 Jbeta. TCRdb's copy holds only in-frame clones and misses some; the assay was immunoSEQ multiplex PCR. The table lists 180,000 or so clones, 9.5% of them singletons. Sequences were obtained from PBMCs. The receptors derive from a woman aged 30 to 39 in good health and CMV-seropositive.

The chain uses TRBV18 and TRBJ2-3; D is undetermined. CDR1 and CDR2 from the germline V gene are KGHSH and LQKENI. V lost 2 bases to trimming and J lost 0 bases, with 12 bases between them. This CDR3 is built from 16 residues. As DNA, the CDR3 is TGTGCCAGCTCACCAGTGGAGTTAACTAGCACAGATACGCAGTATTTT. This gives the protein CASSPVELTSTDTQYF.

This clone was found a few times. This chain joins TRBV19 and TRBJ2-1; 10 bases match TRBD2. Germline CDR1 LNHDA, CDR2 SQIVND (reference sequence). CDR3 length: 16 residues. V was clipped by 5 bases and J by 6 bases; unmatched bases: 10. In DNA, the CDR3 is TGTGCCAGTAGTCCCCATGAAGCGGGAGGGGTCAATGAGCAGTTCTTC. This codes for CASSPHEAGGVNEQFF.

The chain combines TRBV15 with TRBJ2-2; 7 bases are shared with TRBD2. Germline values: CDR1 LNHNV, CDR2 YYDKDF (reference sequence). The CDR3 totals 17 residues. After removal of 0 bases from V and 5 bases from J, the junction contained 9 bases not matched to a gene. CDR3 nucleotides: TGTGCCACCAGCAGAGACCTAGACTTGGGGGGGACCGGGGAGCTGTTTTTT. This gives the protein CATSRDLDLGGTGELFF.

This clone has just a few counts. J is TRBJ2-1 and V is TRBV6-1; 12 bases are shared with TRBD2. This CDR3 contains 14 residues. The germline CDR1 and CDR2 sequences are MNHNS and SASEGT. V trimming: 5 bases; J trimming: 6 bases; junction bases outside the gene matches: 2. CDR3 region: CASSLAGGPNEQFF. CDR3 DNA sequence: TGTGCCAGCAGTCTAGCGGGAGGGCCCAATGAGCAGTTCTTC.

The table lists this clone with a few counts. The V call is TRBV6-1, the J call TRBJ2-7, with 9 bases lining up with TRBD2. Per the germline V gene, CDR1 is MNHNS and CDR2 is SASEGT. The V and J ends lost 1 base and 3 bases, in that order; junction bases with no gene match: 7. The CDR3 runs to 16 residues. The CDR3 sequence is CASSEVRLAVGYEQYF. The CDR3 nucleotides are TGTGCCAGCAGTGAAGTACGACTAGCGGTCGGCTACGAGCAGTACTTC.

The chain recombines TRBV7-9 with TRBJ2-2; 9 bases match TRBD1. The length of the CDR3 is 17 residues. Germline loops: CDR1 SEHNR, CDR2 FQNEAQ (reference sequence). The trim removed 4 bases at V and 6 bases at J, leaving 12 bases unmatched. This CDR3 reads CASSSWGQGFRAGELFF. For the CDR3, the DNA is TGTGCCAGCAGCTCGTGGGGACAGGGATTCCGAGCCGGGGAGCTGTTTTTT.

V and J are TRBV11-2 and TRBJ2-1; D is perhaps TRBD2 (6 bases). Per germline, CDR1 SGHAT and CDR2 FQNNGV. This CDR3 has 15 residues. Trimming left V 4 bases short and J 7 bases short, with 17 bases between. CDR3: CASSSTFGGTNEQFF. CDR3 coding DNA: TGTGCCAGCAGCTCTACTTTTGGCGGGACTAATGAGCAGTTCTTC.

This rearrangement joins TRBV6-1 to TRBJ1-2; D is unclear. V lost 5 bases to trimming and J lost 7 bases, with 20 bases between them. Per germline, CDR1 MNHNS and CDR2 SASEGT. The CDR3 sequence is 15 residues long. The CDR3 DNA reads TGTGCCAGCAGTTCTATGTCCACGGAACTATTTGGCTACACCTTC. This translates into CASSSMSTELFGYTF.

V and J are TRBV5-8 and TRBJ2-2; TRBD1 might be the D (5 bases). The V gene lost 0 bases and the J gene lost 1 base, with 7 bases spanning the gap. CDR1 and CDR2 (germline): SGHTS, YDEGEE. This CDR3 has 15 amino acids. CDR3 residues: CASSLGQLNTGELFF. CDR3 DNA: TGTGCCAGCAGCTTGGGACAGCTGAACACCGGGGAGCTGTTTTTT.

The CDR3 region has the DNA TGTGGGGTCGAGCCCCGGGGGGGGATCGGCGAGCAGTACTTC. It specifies CGVEPRGGIGEQYF. The chain carries TRBV2 and TRBJ2-7, with 8 bases identical to TRBD2. This CDR3 is built from 14 residues. Germline-derived CDR1 and CDR2 are SNHLY and FYNNEI.

J is TRBJ1-4 and V is TRBV27; D possibly corresponds to TRBD1 (6 bases). The CDR3 is 15 amino acids. Germline assignment: CDR1 MNHEY and CDR2 SMNVEV (reference sequence). Trimming took off 5 bases at V and 7 bases at J, with 17 bases between the two ends. In DNA form, the CDR3 reads TGTGCCAGCAGTGCCTACAGGGAGGGGGGTGAAAAACTGTTTTTT. This codes for CASSAYREGGEKLFF.